The 6 T cell receptor beta chains reported below all come from one sample, sequenced in a study of technical replicates of blood from a few donors. Measured with immunoSEQ multiplex PCR; TCRdb has only the in-frame clones, and not every one. Of about 74,000 clones in the sample, approximately 95% were seen once. Sequencing was carried out using T cells isolated from PBMCs. Receptors were obtained from a human donor in good health.

The gene calls are TRBV2 and TRBJ2-1; possible D gene TRBD1, 6 bases. The germline V and J ends were trimmed by 6 bases and 6 bases, with 18 bases remaining between them. CDR3 size: 15 residues. In germline, CDR1 is SNHLY, CDR2 FYNNEI. CDR3 in DNA: TGTGCCAGCAGCCCCGGACAGAGTAATAGCAATGAGCAGTTCTTC. It specifies CASSPGQSNSNEQFF.

The chain has TRBV27 and TRBJ2-7; TRBD1 agrees at 7 bases. This CDR3 region has 14 residues. Trimming took 6 bases from V and 4 from J; bases not matched to a gene: 9. Germline CDR1 is MNHEY and CDR2 is SMNVEV (reference sequence). CDR3 sequence reads: CASSPTGLRYEQYF. DNA for the CDR3: TGTGCCAGCAGCCCGACAGGGTTAAGGTACGAGCAGTACTTC.

V and J are TRBV27 and TRBJ2-1, with 10 bases identical to TRBD1. V shed 4 bases, J shed 5 bases, and the junction held 8 bases outside the gene matches. CDR1 is MNHEY, CDR2 SMNVEV, per germline (reference sequence). This CDR3 is 16 amino acids long. Here the CDR3 reads CASSSFPGQGNNEQFF. CDR3 nucleotides: TGTGCCAGCAGTTCTTTCCCGGGACAGGGGAACAATGAGCAGTTCTTC.

The chain couples TRBV5-6 to TRBJ2-1; 12 nucleotides line up with TRBD2. The CDR3 loop spans 16 amino acids. Germline CDR1 SGHDT, CDR2 YYEEEE. Trimming at V came to 2 bases and at J to 5 bases, leaving 5 bases not matched to a gene. The CDR3 sequence is CASSFRTSGAHNEQFF. The CDR3 bases are TGTGCCAGCAGCTTTAGGACTAGCGGGGCCCACAATGAGCAGTTCTTC. The whole variable domain, filled in from reference TRBV5-6 and TRBJ2-1, reads DAGVTQSPTHLIKTRGQQVTLRCSPKSGHDTVSWYQQALGQGPQFIFQYYEEEERQRGNFPDRFSGHQFPNYSSELNVNALLLGDSALYLCASSFRTSGAHNEQFFGPGTRLTVL.

The chain recombines TRBV29-1 with TRBJ1-2; D is undetermined. The CDR3 extends over 14 amino acids. CDR1 is SQVTM, CDR2 ANQGSEA, per germline. Deletions cut 5 bases from V and 0 bases from J, with 13 bases between. CDR3 sequence: CSVNLELSNYGYTF. In DNA form, the CDR3 reads TGCAGCGTTAATTTGGAGCTATCTAACTATGGCTACACCTTC.

Here the CDR3 DNA reads TGTGCCAGCAGTGAAGGCCTAGCGGGGCTAAGATACTACGAGCAGTACTTC. Translated: CASSEGLAGLRYYEQYF. The J gene is TRBJ2-7, the V gene TRBV2, with 9 nucleotides matching TRBD2. J gave up 3 bases and V 1 base, and 10 bases lay outside the gene matches. Looked up from germline, CDR1 is SNHLY and CDR2 is FYNNEI. This CDR3 is 17 amino acids long.